One and the same sample provided the 25 T cell receptor beta chains below, sequenced in a study of T cells after yellow fever vaccination (dated by TCRdb to about 2019). The library was built by means of 5' RACE. Sequenced on an Illumina HiSeq 2500. TCRdb trimmed the raw reads at Q25, called clones with MiXCR and kept productive beta chains. Entries that share a CDR3 protein sequence are merged under the most common genes and DNA. The table for this sample lists nearly 350,000 distinct CDR3 sequences; approximately 8% of them were counted only once. The top ten clones comprise approximately 15% of the sample. Sample treatment or condition, as interpreted from the label and publication: live attenuated yellow fever vaccine strain. Sequencing used PBMCs, obtained roughly 47 days after the first yellow fever vaccination. Every receptor here comes from a man between 18 and 29 years old who received the YFV17D yellow fever vaccine.

This clonotype has just a few counts. The chain employs TRBV7-2 and TRBJ2-1, with unresolved D. This CDR3 comprises 13 residues. The V end lost 2 bases, the J end lost 3 bases, and 5 bases lay between the germline ends. The germline V gene has CDR1 SGHTA and CDR2 FQGNSA. The CDR3 loop is CASSLTIYNEQFF. The CDR3, as DNA: TGTGCCAGCAGCTTAACAATCTACAATGAGCAGTTCTTC.

This clonotype has ten or more counts. The chain links TRBV7-9 to TRBJ1-2, with 8 bases matching TRBD1. Germline CDR1 SEHNR, CDR2 FQNEAQ (reference sequence). The J segment lost 6 bases and the V segment lost 4 bases, leaving 4 bases of the junction unmatched. CDR3 length: 13 amino acids. CDR3 coding DNA: TGTGCCAGCAGCTCGGGACAGGTTAATGGCTACACCTTC. This codes for CASSSGQVNGYTF.

The rearrangement uses TRBV5-5 and TRBJ2-1; TRBD1 matches 7 bases. Per germline, CDR1 SGHKS and CDR2 YYEKEE (reference sequence). The CDR3 runs 14 residues. V lost 1 base, J lost 5 bases, and 3 bases stayed unmatched. The CDR3 region is CASSLFTGDNEQFF. The CDR3 DNA follows: TGTGCCAGCAGCTTGTTTACAGGGGACAATGAGCAGTTCTTC.

This clonotype was recorded once. This sequence joins TRBV7-2 and TRBJ2-3; 8 bases are shared with TRBD2. Germline values: CDR1 SGHTA, CDR2 FQGNSA. CDR3 length: 16 amino acids. J gave up 8 bases and V 3 bases, and 13 bases lay outside the gene matches. The CDR3 reads CASSLGSTSAGVTQYF. The CDR3 DNA sequence: TGTGCCAGCAGCTTGGGTTCGACTAGCGCTGGAGTTACGCAGTATTTT.

This clonotype was picked up a small number of times. The chain combines TRBV7-2 with TRBJ2-1, with 7 nucleotides matching TRBD2. The CDR3 extends over 14 amino acids. CDR1 SGHTA and CDR2 FQGNSA come from the germline V gene. With 1 base clipped from V and 11 bases from J, the junction kept 8 bases outside the gene matches. CDR3 in amino acids: CASSLVGGVNQQFF. The CDR3 DNA sequence: TGTGCCAGCAGCTTAGTGGGAGGGGTGAATCAGCAGTTCTTC.

This clonotype was counted a few times. The J gene is TRBJ1-4, the V gene TRBV4-3; D not resolved. CDR3 length equals 15 residues. The V gene's germline CDR1 is LGHNA and CDR2 YSLEER. Trimming took 3 bases from V and 3 from J, leaving 11 bases between them. The DNA of the CDR3 is TGCGCCAGCAGCCAGGGCCACGGCTCTAATGAAAAACTGTTTTTT. This translates into CASSQGHGSNEKLFF.

Many counts were recorded for this clonotype. The V call is TRBV11-2, the J call TRBJ2-5; D not certain. Germline V lookup: CDR1 SGHAT, CDR2 FQNNGV. The CDR3 is 13 residues long. V was shortened by 6 bases and J by 4 bases, with 12 bases between the two germline ends. The CDR3 loop reads CASSLSPGETQYF. The CDR3 nucleotides are TGTGCCAGCAGTCTTTCCCCGGGAGAGACCCAGTACTTC. The complete variable domain, with remaining parts taken from reference TRBV11-2 and TRBJ2-5, reads EAGVAQSPRYKIIEKRQSVAFWCNPISGHATLYWYQQILGQGPKLLIQFQNNGVVDDSQLPKDRFSAERLKGVDSTLKIQPAKLEDSAVYLCASSLSPGETQYFGPGTRLLVL.

The genes are TRBV27 and TRBJ1-6; 9 positions agree with TRBD1. CDR3 length: 15 amino acids. The J segment lost 6 bases and the V segment lost 5 bases, leaving 5 bases of the junction unmatched. CDR1 and CDR2 (germline): MNHEY, SMNVEV (reference sequence). The CDR3 spells CASSASGQGNSPLHF. DNA of the CDR3: TGTGCCAGCAGTGCCTCGGGACAGGGTAATTCACCCCTCCACTTT.

This clonotype has only a few counts. The CDR3 loop is CASSSPAGGQETQYF. As DNA, the CDR3 is TGTGCCAGCAGCTCCCCGGCGGGGGGCCAAGAGACCCAGTACTTC. The V call is TRBV7-8, the J call TRBJ2-5, with 8 bases matching TRBD2. Trimming cost V 4 bases and J 1 base; bases outside gene matches: 5. The CDR3 extends over 15 amino acids. Germline CDR1 SGHVS, CDR2 FQNEAQ.

This clonotype turned up a few times. The chain uses TRBV15 and TRBJ2-3; D is possibly TRBD2 (5 bases). Germline-derived CDR1 and CDR2 are LNHNV and YYDKDF (reference sequence). This CDR3 spans 16 amino acids. The V and J ends lost 5 bases and 4 bases respectively, with 19 bases between them. The CDR3 bases are TGTGCCACCAGCGCTAGGAGCGGCCTCCGGGCAGATACGCAGTATTTT. Protein: CATSARSGLRADTQYF.

This clonotype was picked up many times. The rearrangement uses TRBV13 and TRBJ1-3, with no clear D. The CDR3 covers 16 residues. Trimming cost V 5 bases and J 3 bases, with 17 bases left between them. From germline, CDR1 is PRHDT and CDR2 FYEKMQ (reference sequence). CDR3 sequence reads: CASSHRPGRIGNTIYF. Here the CDR3 DNA reads TGTGCCAGCAGCCACCGCCCAGGACGGATTGGAAACACCATATATTTT.

This clonotype turned up a few times. This chain links TRBV6-5 with TRBJ2-2, with D uncertain. This CDR3 contains 16 residues. From germline, CDR1 is MNHEY and CDR2 SVGAGI. Deletions cut 0 bases from V and 5 bases from J, with 13 bases between. For the CDR3, the DNA is TGTGCCAGCAGTTACTCTTCCTTAAGACCGACCGGGGAGCTGTTTTTT. This codes for CASSYSSLRPTGELFF.

This clonotype was detected only a few times. A much more abundant neighbour one base away suggests this may be a read error. This chain connects TRBV7-2 to TRBJ2-5; D gene unclear. Trimming pared 1 base from V and 0 bases from J, leaving 3 bases between. This CDR3 has 13 residues. CDR1 SGHTA and CDR2 FQGNSA come from the germline V gene. The CDR3 sequence is CASSLVHQETQYF. For the CDR3, the DNA is TGTGCCAGCAGCTTAGTCCACCAAGAGACCCAGTACTTC.

V is TRBV4-1 and J is TRBJ1-6; D is uncertain. In germline, CDR1 is MGHRA, CDR2 YSYEKL. The CDR3 sequence is 13 residues long. V gave up 0 bases and J gave up 7 bases, with 4 bases separating them. The CDR3 region has the DNA TGCGCCAGCAGCCAAGATCCGAATTCACCCCTCCACTTT. This translates into CASSQDPNSPLHF.

This clonotype was picked up a small number of times. The rearrangement uses TRBV7-9 and TRBJ2-2; D ambiguous. The CDR3 runs 14 residues. The germline V gene has CDR1 SEHNR and CDR2 FQNEAQ (reference sequence). The V end lost 3 bases, the J end lost 2 bases, and 7 bases lay between the germline ends. Written as DNA, the CDR3 is TGTGCCAGCAGCTTGGCGTTAAACACCGGGGAGCTGTTTTTT. Protein sequence: CASSLALNTGELFF. The full variable domain, completed using reference TRBV7-9 and TRBJ2-2, is DTGVSQNPRHKITKRGQNVTFRCDPISEHNRLYWYRQTLGQGPEFLTYFQNEAQLEKSRLLSDRFSAERPKGSFSTLEIQRTEQGDSAMYLCASSLALNTGELFFGEGSRLTVL.

V gene TRBV6-5 combines with J gene TRBJ2-7; D is perhaps TRBD1 or TRBD2 (7 bases each). Per the germline V gene, CDR1 is MNHEY and CDR2 is SVGAGI. The CDR3 sequence is 15 residues long. Trimming shortened V by 0 bases and J by 6 bases, and 15 bases separated the two germline ends. CDR3 DNA: TGTGCCAGCAGTTACTCGCCAGGGGGGGTCCTCGAGCAGTACTTC. This codes for CASSYSPGGVLEQYF.

This clonotype was observed many times. The genes are TRBV7-3 and TRBJ1-1; D not certain. The CDR3 sequence is 13 residues long. Between the trimmed V and J ends, which lost 5 bases and 1 base, there was a span of 8 bases. The germline V gene encodes CDR1 SGHTA and CDR2 FQGTGA. The CDR3 reads CASSPTRNTEAFF. The CDR3 DNA is TGTGCCAGCAGCCCAACACGGAACACTGAAGCTTTCTTT.

This clonotype has only a few counts. The V and J genes are TRBV19 and TRBJ1-1; D gene uncertain. The CDR3 is 14 amino acids. The ends were cut back, 9 bases at V and 4 bases at J, with 18 bases in the middle. Germline CDR1 is LNHDA and CDR2 is SQIVND (reference sequence). The CDR3 protein is CASHWTGEGTEAFF. DNA for the CDR3: TGTGCCAGCCACTGGACGGGCGAAGGCACTGAAGCTTTCTTT. Using reference TRBV19 and TRBJ1-1 for the parts outside the CDR3, the full variable domain is DGGITQSPKYLFRKEGQNVTLSCEQNLNHDAMYWYRQDPGQGLRLIYYSQIVNDFQKGDIAEGYSVSREKKESFPLTVTSAQKNPTAFYLCASHWTGEGTEAFFGQGTRLTVV.

At least ten counts were recorded for this clonotype. The V call is TRBV6-2 or TRBV6-3, the J call TRBJ1-2, with a tentative D call TRBD1 (6 bases). This CDR3 has 13 amino acids. Germline-derived CDR1 and CDR2 are MNHEY and SVGEGT. Between the trimmed V and J ends, which lost 6 bases and 2 bases, there was a span of 10 bases. The CDR3 is CASRRTGNYGYTF. The DNA for the CDR3 is TGTGCCAGCAGACGCACAGGGAACTATGGCTACACCTTC.

The chain carries TRBV7-2 and TRBJ1-1; D gene uncertain. The length of the CDR3 is 14 residues. Germline V gene sequence: CDR1 SGHTA, CDR2 FQGNSA. The V and J ends lost 2 bases and 3 bases respectively, with 10 bases between them. CDR3 nucleotide sequence: TGTGCCAGCAGCTTAAAGGGTAGGGACACTGAAGCTTTCTTT. Translating gives CASSLKGRDTEAFF.

This clonotype was recorded a few times. The chain employs TRBV18 and TRBJ2-5; D is perhaps TRBD1 or TRBD2 (6 bases each). Germline V gives CDR1 KGHSH, CDR2 LQKENI. V was shortened by 2 bases and J by 2 bases, with 15 bases between the two germline ends. The CDR3 loop spans 16 amino acids. The CDR3 DNA reads as TGTGCCAGCTCACCAGATAGGGGGGCGCTTCAAGAGACCCAGTACTTC. Protein product: CASSPDRGALQETQYF.

The table lists this clonotype with many counts. The V call is TRBV18, the J call TRBJ2-3; 7 bases are a match to TRBD1. V lost 1 base and J lost 1; bases outside the gene matches: 5. The CDR3 consists of 16 residues. CDR1 KGHSH and CDR2 LQKENI come from the germline V gene. The CDR3 DNA reads as TGTGCCAGCTCACCACTTATAGGGGGCGGCACAGATACGCAGTATTTT. It specifies CASSPLIGGGTDTQYF.

This clonotype was counted ten times or more. The chain links TRBV4-2 to TRBJ2-5; D may be TRBD2 (7 bases). The CDR3 runs 16 residues. Trimming took 4 bases from V and 5 from J, leaving 20 bases between them. Germline V gene data show CDR1 as LGHNA and CDR2 as YNFKEQ. CDR3 bases: TGTGCCAGCAGCCTTAACTCGGGGGGCCATACGGAGACCCAGTACTTC. Translation: CASSLNSGGHTETQYF.

In its sample, this clonotype was seen many times. V is TRBV10-3 and J is TRBJ1-3; D is undetermined. Looked up from germline, CDR1 is ENHRY and CDR2 is SYGVKD. The CDR3 has 15 residues. Deletions cut 4 bases from V and 2 bases from J, with 12 bases between. The CDR3 sequence: CAISVPRTAGNTIYF. DNA of the CDR3: TGTGCCATCAGTGTCCCCCGGACGGCTGGAAACACCATATATTTT.

This clonotype appeared a few times. The V and J genes are TRBV28 and TRBJ2-7; D unresolved. V was cut by 8 bases and J by 4 bases, with 18 bases left in between. The germline CDR1 and CDR2 sequences are MDHEN and SYDVKM. The CDR3 has 14 residues. CDR3 amino acids: CASGNSDRSYEQYV. CDR3 nucleotides: TGTGCCAGCGGGAACTCGGACCGTTCGTACGAGCAGTACGTC.